This TCR beta chain was found in a study of shared clonotypes between healthy human individuals. Study-wide findings and caveats: Blood was the sole source, and tissue repertoires probably differ.

Measured with immunoSEQ multiplex PCR; TCRdb has only the in-frame clones, and not every one. The sample shows more than 550,000 clones, about 91% of them seen only once. CD45RO-negative CD8 cells positively selected for CCR7 made up the naive population, which excluded terminally differentiated effector memory CD45RA+ cells. Notes on this clone: Its specificity is not known.

Sequenced input: naive CD8+ T cells sorted from blood. This clonotype was obtained from a man aged 25-45 years in good health.

The CDR3 here is CASSLTGVVQETQYF. CDR3 bases: TGCGCCAGCAGCTTAACGGGAGTAGTCCAAGAGACCCAGTACTTC. The rearrangement joins TRBV5-1 to TRBJ2-5; the D gene is possibly TRBD2 (6 bases). CDR1 is SGHRS, CDR2 YFSETQ, per germline. V lost 2 bases and J lost 1, with 12 bases in between. The CDR3 length is 15 residues.